One sample yielded the 10 T cell receptor beta chains listed below, sequenced in a study of T cells in Graves' hyperthyroidism and ophthalmopathy. Amplified TCR beta CDR3 regions came from RNA transcripts. The HTBI primer set drove a first-round RT-PCR of the TCR CDR3. Using its own MiXCR run on the multiplex PCR reads, TCRdb lists one record per CDR3 protein. Among more than 500,000 distinct CDR3 sequences listed, over 35% were seen once. Sequencing was carried out using peripheral blood or thyroid tissue (not recorded which). The receptors originated from an adult woman with Graves' disease, either hyperthyroidism or ophthalmopathy (not recorded which).

This clonotype appeared many times. The rearrangement joins TRBV7-2 to TRBJ2-2; D is unresolved. CDR1 is SGHTA, CDR2 FQGNSA, per germline. Trimming took 4 bases from V and 7 from J, leaving 10 bases between them. This CDR3 is built from 13 residues. The CDR3 coding sequence is TGTGCCAGCAGCTCCGGAGTCGTCGGGGAGCTGTTTTTT. Translating it yields CASSSGVVGELFF.

This clonotype has at least ten counts. This chain uses TRBV7-8 with TRBJ1-2, with D uncertain. The V gene's germline CDR1 is SGHVS and CDR2 FQNEAQ. This CDR3 has 13 amino acids. V was pared by 1 base and J by 11 bases, with 14 bases between. The CDR3: CASSLGPAVKYTF. The CDR3 nucleotides read TGTGCCAGCAGCTTAGGCCCCGCCGTGAAATACACCTTC.

Only a few counts were recorded for this clonotype. The chain joins TRBV10-3 to TRBJ2-5; 7 bases fit TRBD2. Trimming cost V 3 bases and J 5 bases; bases outside gene matches: 6. Germline V gene lookup returns CDR1 ENHRY and CDR2 SYGVKD. This CDR3 has 14 amino acids. CDR3 coding DNA: TGTGCCATCAGTGACGGACTAGAACGGGAGACCCAGTACTTC. Translating it yields CAISDGLERETQYF.

This clonotype was observed at least ten times. CDR3 protein: CASSSTGIVTGELFF. CDR3 DNA: TGTGCCAGCAGCTCTACAGGCATTGTCACCGGGGAGCTGTTTTTT. V gene TRBV11-2 combines with J gene TRBJ2-2; tentative D call: TRBD1 (5 bases). The CDR3 is 15 amino acids. The germline V gene encodes CDR1 SGHAT and CDR2 FQNNGV. The V and J ends lost 4 bases and 4 bases respectively, with 13 bases between them. Looking up the rest from reference TRBV11-2 and TRBJ2-2 gives the full variable domain: EAGVAQSPRYKIIEKRQSVAFWCNPISGHATLYWYQQILGQGPKLLIQFQNNGVVDDSQLPKDRFSAERLKGVDSTLKIQPAKLEDSAVYLCASSSTGIVTGELFFGEGSRLTVL.

This chain joins TRBV29-1 and TRBJ2-5; 11 bases are shared with TRBD2. Germline trimming cut 2 bases from V and 5 bases from J; bases unmatched to any gene: 4. The CDR3 is 14 residues long. Per the germline V gene, CDR1 is SQVTM and CDR2 is ANQGSEA. The CDR3 sequence is CSVELAGGGETQYF. CDR3 nucleotides: TGCAGCGTTGAACTAGCGGGAGGAGGGGAGACCCAGTACTTC. The full variable domain, its missing parts supplied by reference TRBV29-1 and TRBJ2-5, is SAVISQKPSRDICQRGTSLTIQCQVDSQVTMMFWYRQQPGQSLTLIATANQGSEATYESGFVIDKFPISRPNLTFSTLTVSNMSPEDSSIYLCSVELAGGGETQYFGPGTRLLVL.

This chain's CDR3 is CSASGQGGYGYTF. The CDR3 coding sequence is TGCAGTGCTAGCGGACAGGGAGGCTATGGCTACACCTTC. This chain uses TRBV20-1 with TRBJ1-2; 8 bases agree with TRBD1. The CDR3 runs to 13 residues. With V trimmed by 3 bases and J by 4 bases, 4 bases remained unmatched. CDR1 is DFQATT, CDR2 SNEGSKA, per germline (reference sequence).

The chain links TRBV9 to TRBJ1-4; D ambiguous. The CDR3 has 17 amino acids. Trimming pared 1 base from V and 7 bases from J, leaving 20 bases between. Germline assignment: CDR1 SGDLS and CDR2 YYNGEE. The CDR3, as DNA: TGTGCCAGCAGCGTATCCTCTGGTTGGGCGGGCGGTGAAAAACTGTTTTTT. This translates into CASSVSSGWAGGEKLFF.

This clonotype was observed a few times. The genes are TRBV7-6 and TRBJ2-7, with TRBD2 identical over 7 bases. In germline, CDR1 is SGHVS, CDR2 FNYEAQ. V gave up 1 base and J gave up 2 bases; unmatched junction bases: 8. This CDR3 has 16 residues. The CDR3 loop is CASSLGSGTTTYEQYF. The CDR3 bases are TGTGCCAGCAGCTTAGGCTCCGGGACTACGACCTACGAGCAGTACTTC. The full variable domain, rest sourced from reference TRBV7-6 and TRBJ2-7, is GAGVSQSPRYKVTKRGQDVALRCDPISGHVSLYWYRQALGQGPEFLTYFNYEAQQDKSGLPNDRFSAERPEGSISTLTIQRTEQRDSAMYRCASSLGSGTTTYEQYFGPGTRLTVT.

V is TRBV10-3 and J is TRBJ1-5; 8 bases map to TRBD1. Germline V gives CDR1 ENHRY, CDR2 SYGVKD. V shed 3 bases and J 2 bases; nucleotides not matched to a gene: 6. The CDR3 totals 16 residues. CDR3 in amino acids: CAISDGRGRGNQPQHF. As DNA, the CDR3 is TGTGCCATCAGTGACGGCAGGGGGCGAGGCAATCAGCCCCAGCATTTT.

This clonotype was counted many times. V is TRBV14 and J is TRBJ2-5; maybe TRBD2 (5 bases). This CDR3 contains 16 residues. In germline, CDR1 is SGHDN, CDR2 FVKESK. Between the trimmed V and J ends, which lost 2 bases and 1 base, there was a span of 14 bases. DNA for the CDR3: TGTGCCAGCAGCCAAATGGTGTGGGGAGCCCAAGAGACCCAGTACTTC. Its translation: CASSQMVWGAQETQYF.